Each of the 3 T cell receptor beta chains below was sequenced from the same sample in a study of shared clonotypes between healthy human individuals. Here immunoSEQ multiplex PCR was the method, and the copy in TCRdb shows in-frame clones only, minus some. The table has about 2.4 million clones, over 85% seen once. Sequencing was carried out using naive CD4+ T cells sorted from blood. Sample subset: CD45RA+ positively selected. The receptor source for this set is a young man in good health.

V and J are TRBV2 and TRBJ2-5; 8 bases map to TRBD1. V was pared by 11 bases and J by 5 bases, with 7 bases of the junction left unmatched. This CDR3 has 12 amino acids. Germline CDR1 reads SNHLY; CDR2 reads FYNNEI. The chain's CDR3 is CAGGQETETQYF. The CDR3 DNA sequence: TGTGCCGGGGGACAGGAGACTGAGACCCAGTACTTC. Based on the CDR3 plus reference TRBV2 and TRBJ2-5, the full variable domain is EPEVTQTPSHQVTQMGQEVILRCVPISNHLYFYWYRQILGQKVEFLVSFYNNEISEKSEIFDDQFSVERPDGSNFTLKIRSTKLEDSAMYFCAGGQETETQYFGPGTRLLVL.

The rearrangement joins TRBV30 to TRBJ2-2; tentative D call: TRBD1 (6 bases). CDR3 length: 15 amino acids. From germline, CDR1 is GTSNPN and CDR2 SVGIG (reference sequence). The V and J ends lost 1 base and 7 bases respectively, with 16 bases between them. The CDR3 DNA sequence: TGTGCCTGGAGTGGCCCCCGGGTCAGGGGCGGGGAGCTGTTTTTT. It yields the protein CAWSGPRVRGGELFF.

The V and J genes are TRBV6-5 and TRBJ1-1, with 9 nucleotides matching TRBD1. CDR1 MNHEY and CDR2 SVGAGI come from the germline V gene. After removal of 0 bases from V and 4 bases from J, the junction contained 3 bases not matched to a gene. This CDR3 is built from 15 residues. The DNA of the CDR3 is TGTGCCAGCAGTTACTCACAGGGGGCGAGCACTGAAGCTTTCTTT. It yields the protein CASSYSQGASTEAFF.